Sequencing of this TCR beta chain was carried out in a study of T-cell reconstitution after alpha-beta-depleted transplantation in children. Germline-derived CDR1 and CDR2 are MGHRA and YSYEKL. V lost 4 bases to trimming and J lost 0 bases, with 9 bases between them. The length of the CDR3 is 14 residues. Unique molecular identifiers were incorporated when the TCRbeta library was constructed. TCRdb recomputed calls from the PCR reads with MiXCR, one row per CDR3 protein. The sample consists of approximately 390,000 distinct CDR3 sequences, approximately 10% of them appearing once. This sequence joins TRBV4-1 and TRBJ1-1, with D possibly TRBD1 on 6 matching bases. Sequenced here: PBMCs from the stem cell graft donor, sampled from the stem cell graft. This TCR was sampled from a human donor who donated a stem cell graft to a child with acute myeloid leukemia. CDR3 in DNA: TGCGCCAGCAGCCCGGACAGCATGAACACTGAAGCTTTCTTT. Translated: CASSPDSMNTEAFF.